This is a list of T cell receptor beta chains from one sample in a study of beta chain features in type 1 diabetes. Sequencing was performed with immunoSEQ multiplex PCR; in TCRdb, only in-frame clones are kept and a portion is missing. Of some 660,000 clones in the sample, about 14% were seen once. Sequenced input: naive CD4+ T cells from blood. The source is a man aged 18 to 30 with type 1 diabetes. Both conserved end residues are part of each CDR3. A D gene is named only where the DNA matches it firmly. Clone size is stated in some rows and not others, as once, few, many or a class when expanded.

v_call	d_call	clone_size	j_call	cdr3_aa	cdr3_nt
TRBV7-9	TRBD1	few	TRBJ1-5	CASSPGTGVNQPQHF	TGTGCCAGCAGCCCCGGGACAGGGGTCAATCAGCCCCAGCATTTT
TRBV7-2	.	.	TRBJ2-7	CASSFSSGTWVTYEQYF	TGTGCCAGCAGCTTTAGCTCCGGGACATGGGTTACCTACGAGCAGTACTTC
TRBV6-1	.	.	TRBJ2-7	CASSRGYEQYF	TGTGCCAGCAGCCGAGGCTACGAGCAGTACTTC
TRBV18	.	few	TRBJ2-7	CASSEIEGHYEQYF	TGTGCCAGCTCAGAGATTGAGGGTCACTACGAGCAGTACTTC
TRBV10-3	.	.	TRBJ2-2	CAISDSSNTGELFF	TGTGCCATCAGTGACAGTTCGAACACCGGGGAGCTGTTTTTT
TRBV30	.	few	TRBJ1-2	CAGRATNYGYTF	TGTGCAGGGCGGGCTACTAACTATGGCTACACCTTC
TRBV18	TRBD2	few	TRBJ2-7	CASSEVAGVSYEQYF	TGTGCCAGCTCCGAAGTAGCGGGGGTTTCCTACGAGCAGTACTTC
TRBV18	.	few	TRBJ2-1	CASSPDPGNEQFF	TGTGCCAGCTCACCGGACCCAGGGAATGAGCAGTTCTTC
TRBV11-2	.	.	TRBJ2-5	CASSLQSSQETQYF	TGTGCCAGCAGCTTACAAAGCAGCCAAGAGACCCAGTACTTC
TRBV11-2	.	few	TRBJ2-5	CASSLRQDGTQYF	TGTGCCAGCAGCTTAAGACAAGATGGGACCCAGTACTTC
TRBV15	.	few	TRBJ2-6	CATSRDRYSGANVLTF	TGTGCCACCAGCAGAGACCGTTACTCTGGGGCCAACGTCCTGACTTTC
TRBV5-1	.	.	TRBJ2-1	CASSKGGNEQFF	TGCGCCAGCAGCAAAGGTGGGAATGAGCAGTTCTTC
TRBV4-2	TRBD1	.	TRBJ2-7	CASSPDRDEQYF	TGTGCCAGCAGCCCCGACAGGGACGAGCAGTACTTC
TRBV9	TRBD1	.	TRBJ2-2	CASSPQTGTATGELFF	TGTGCCAGCAGCCCTCAGACAGGGACGGCCACCGGGGAGCTGTTTTTT
TRBV30	.	.	TRBJ1-4	CAWSVGGASEKLFF	TGTGCCTGGAGTGTTGGTGGGGCGAGCGAAAAACTGTTTTTT
TRBV2	.	.	TRBJ2-7	CASSEGEVPYEQYF	TGTGCCAGCAGTGAGGGAGAGGTCCCCTACGAGCAGTACTTC
TRBV2	TRBD1	few	TRBJ2-7	CASSGDRGRSYEQYF	TGTGCCAGCAGTGGGGACAGGGGGAGGTCCTACGAGCAGTACTTC
TRBV25-1	.	few	TRBJ1-5	CASSDLGVNQPQHF	TGTGCCAGCAGTGATCTCGGGGTTAATCAGCCCCAGCATTTT
TRBV25-1	.	.	TRBJ1-6	CASSEQLRNSPLHF	TGTGCCAGCAGTGAGCAATTGCGGAATTCACCCCTCCACTTT
TRBV7-9	.	few	TRBJ2-7	CASTDAPGSLGTYEQYF	TGTGCCAGCACCGACGCTCCGGGGTCGCTTGGGACCTACGAGCAGTACTTC
TRBV7-9	.	.	TRBJ2-7	CASSLDPYEQYF	TGTGCCAGCAGCTTAGATCCCTACGAGCAGTACTTC
TRBV4-1	TRBD2	few	TRBJ2-3	CASSQAGTSGRDTQYF	TGCGCCAGCAGCCAGGCCGGGACTAGCGGGAGGGATACGCAGTATTTT
TRBV2	.	few	TRBJ1-5	CASRPATNANQPQHF	TGTGCCAGCAGGCCGGCGACAAACGCCAATCAGCCCCAGCATTTT
TRBV4-2	.	few	TRBJ2-2	CASSQRQLMGTGELFF	TGTGCCAGCAGCCAAAGACAGCTGATGGGGACCGGGGAGCTGTTTTTT
TRBV28	TRBD1	few	TRBJ2-1	CASSSGQGFHEQFF	TGTGCCAGCAGTTCGGGACAGGGGTTTCATGAGCAGTTCTTC
TRBV5-4	.	few	TRBJ2-3	CASSSETGPTDTQYF	TGTGCCAGCAGCTCCGAAACAGGGCCCACAGATACGCAGTATTTT
TRBV6-5	.	.	TRBJ1-2	CASSYSGVNYGYTF	TGTGCCAGCAGTTACTCAGGGGTTAACTATGGCTACACCTTC
TRBV30	.	few	TRBJ1-5	CAWQAGFDQPQHF	TGTGCCTGGCAGGCGGGCTTCGATCAGCCCCAGCATTTT
TRBV5-4	.	.	TRBJ2-4	CASSLEGDIQYF	TGTGCCAGCAGCTTGGAGGGGGACATTCAGTACTTC
TRBV30	.	.	TRBJ2-5	CAWSVLQGPAGETQYF	TGTGCCTGGAGTGTACTTCAAGGACCAGCAGGGGAGACCCAGTACTTC
TRBV5-6	.	few	TRBJ2-3	CASSLWEGDTQYF	TGTGCCAGCAGCTTGTGGGAAGGAGATACGCAGTATTTT
TRBV18	.	few	TRBJ1-4	CASGPGGPEREKLFF	TGTGCCAGCGGGCCAGGAGGGCCGGAGCGGGAAAAACTGTTTTTT
TRBV27	.	once	TRBJ2-3	CASRRWTGTDTQYF	TGTGCCTCTCGGCGATGGACAGGCACAGATACGCAGTATTTT
TRBV7-2	.	few	TRBJ1-5	CASSFVGSNQPQHF	TGTGCCAGCAGCTTCGTGGGCAGCAATCAGCCCCAGCATTTT
TRBV7-9	TRBD1	.	TRBJ1-1	CASSIGQANTEAFF	TGTGCCAGCAGTATAGGACAGGCGAACACTGAAGCTTTCTTT
TRBV29-1	.	few	TRBJ2-7	CSVVSGGGRHF	TGCAGCGTTGTGAGTGGCGGCGGGCGGCACTTC
TRBV18	.	few	TRBJ2-5	CASSLYQETQYF	TGTGCCAGCTCACTGTACCAAGAGACCCAGTACTTC
TRBV5-1	TRBD2	.	TRBJ2-1	CASSLERSGRAHPYNEQFF	TGCGCCAGCAGCTTGGAAAGGAGCGGGAGGGCCCACCCCTACAATGAGCAGTTCTTC